A single sample is the source of the 19 T cell receptor beta chains below, sequenced in a study of low-dose radiotherapy and immunotherapy resistance in tumors. As to time point: before trial treatment. TRAV and TRBV primers primed cDNA for both TCRalpha and TCRbeta. A roughly 20-cycle PCR with a constant-region primer and V-primer adapter amplified TCRs. TCRdb analysed the reads with MiXCR anew, one entry per CDR3 protein. Of over 70,000 distinct CDR3 sequences in the sample, roughly 31% were seen once. This specimen was PBMCs, taken before treatment. The receptors were sampled from a female donor with ovarian cancer.

This clonotype has at least ten counts. This sequence joins TRBV6-2 or TRBV6-3 and TRBJ2-7; 9 bases agree with TRBD2. The CDR3 has 15 amino acids. Trimming cost V 6 bases and J 3 bases; bases outside gene matches: 9. From germline, CDR1 is MNHEY and CDR2 SVGEGT. CDR3 protein: CASRPSGGRGYEQYF. The CDR3 coding sequence is TGTGCCAGCAGACCTTCCGGCGGGAGGGGCTACGAGCAGTACTTC.

The sample holds many counts of this clonotype. This chain joins TRBV19 and TRBJ2-1, with TRBD2 matching over 10 bases. V lost 0 bases, J lost 3 bases, and 8 bases stayed unmatched. The CDR3 covers 18 residues. Looked up from germline, CDR1 is LNHDA and CDR2 is SQIVND (reference sequence). CDR3 in DNA: TGTGCCAGTAGTATAGAGAATCCGGGACTAGCGTTCTACAATGAGCAGTTCTTC. Its protein is CASSIENPGLAFYNEQFF.

The sample holds many counts of this clonotype. The V gene is TRBV29-1, the J gene TRBJ2-1; tentatively, D is TRBD1 (5 bases). Trimming left V 2 bases short and J 0 bases short, with 8 bases between. The germline V gene has CDR1 SQVTM and CDR2 ANQGSEA. The CDR3 contains 14 residues. The CDR3 DNA reads TGCAGCGTTGAACGGACAAGCTCCTACAATGAGCAGTTCTTC. This translates into CSVERTSSYNEQFF.

This sequence joins TRBV7-9 and TRBJ1-2; the D is unclear. Germline V gives CDR1 SEHNR, CDR2 FQNEAQ (reference sequence). CDR3 size: 13 residues. Trimming shortened V by 1 base and J by 8 bases, and 11 bases separated the two germline ends. The CDR3 DNA reads TGTGCCAGCAGCTTAGTGGCAGTTGAAGGCTACACCTTC. Translation: CASSLVAVEGYTF.

To note about this clonotype: At one end, the junction sequence differs from germline, possibly due to a read error. The genes are TRBV4-1 and TRBJ2-7, with 8 bases that match TRBD1. CDR3 size: 15 residues. CDR1 is MGHRA and CDR2 is YSYEKL in the germline V gene. For the CDR3, the DNA is TGTGCCAGCAGCCTAACGGGACAGGCCGCCTACGAGCAGTACTTC. This codes for CASSLTGQAAYEQYF.

The V gene is TRBV28, the J gene TRBJ2-5; 9 bases are shared with TRBD1. In germline, CDR1 is MDHEN, CDR2 SYDVKM. Trimming removed 6 bases from V and 3 bases from J; junction bases left unmatched: 8. The CDR3 is made up of 15 amino acids. As DNA, the CDR3 is TGTGCCAGCAGCCCCGCCGGGACAGGGAAAGAGACCCAGTACTTC. Its protein product is CASSPAGTGKETQYF. The variable domain in full, with the rest retrieved from reference TRBV28 and TRBJ2-5, is DVKVTQSSRYLVKRTGEKVFLECVQDMDHENMFWYRQDPGLGLRLIYFSYDVKMKEKGDIPEGYSVSREKKERFSLILESASTNQTSMYLCASSPAGTGKETQYFGPGTRLLVL.

This clonotype showed up many times. V is TRBV19 and J is TRBJ2-1; weak D call: TRBD2 (6 bases). The CDR3 spans 16 residues. V was cut by 5 bases and J by 0 bases, with 14 bases left in between. CDR1 and CDR2 (germline): LNHDA, SQIVND (reference sequence). CDR3 nucleotide sequence: TGTGCCAGTAGTCCCAGACTAGTAAGCTCCTACAATGAGCAGTTCTTC. It codes for CASSPRLVSSYNEQFF. Supplemented by reference TRBV19 and TRBJ2-1, the full variable domain reads DGGITQSPKYLFRKEGQNVTLSCEQNLNHDAMYWYRQDPGQGLRLIYYSQIVNDFQKGDIAEGYSVSREKKESFPLTVTSAQKNPTAFYLCASSPRLVSSYNEQFFGPGTRLTVL.

This clonotype showed up many times. V and J are TRBV20-1 and TRBJ1-5; D call uncertain. The germline V gene encodes CDR1 DFQATT and CDR2 SNEGSKA (reference sequence). V was trimmed by 3 bases and J by 8 bases, leaving 11 bases between them. The CDR3 contains 12 residues. CDR3 in amino acids: CSASIFGKPQHF. As DNA, the CDR3 is TGCAGTGCTAGCATCTTTGGAAAGCCCCAGCATTTT.

Ten or more counts support this clonotype. The gene calls are TRBV30 and TRBJ2-1; D remains unclear. This CDR3 comprises 10 residues. In germline, CDR1 is GTSNPN, CDR2 SVGIG (reference sequence). V was clipped by 7 bases and J by 5 bases, with 6 bases between them. Here the CDR3 DNA reads TGTGCCTTCCGTCACAATGAGCAGTTCTTC. Amino acid sequence: CAFRHNEQFF.

This chain joins TRBV14 and TRBJ2-1, with TRBD2 matching 15 bases. Germline trimming cut 4 bases from V and 9 bases from J; bases unmatched to any gene: 10. The germline V gene has CDR1 SGHDN and CDR2 FVKESK. The CDR3 is made up of 17 amino acids. Here the CDR3 reads CASSPRTSGRGVGEQFF. The CDR3 bases are TGTGCCAGCAGCCCGCGGACTAGCGGGAGGGGAGTAGGTGAGCAGTTCTTC.

The V and J genes are TRBV30 and TRBJ2-1; the match to TRBD2 covers 8 bases. Germline V gene lookup returns CDR1 GTSNPN and CDR2 SVGIG (reference sequence). J was trimmed by 7 bases and V by 0 bases; bases with no gene match: 8. CDR3 length equals 15 residues. This CDR3 reads CAWSVHGGRTNEQFF. The CDR3 nucleotides are TGTGCCTGGAGTGTACATGGCGGGAGGACTAATGAGCAGTTCTTC. Looking up the rest from reference TRBV30 and TRBJ2-1 gives the full variable domain: SQTIHQWPATLVQPVGSPLSLECTVEGTSNPNLYWYRQAAGRGLQLLFYSVGIGQISSEVPQNLSASRPQDRQFILSSKKLLLSDSGFYLCAWSVHGGRTNEQFFGPGTRLTVL.

CDR3 protein: CASSLGGRTAHEQFF. The CDR3 DNA reads TGTGCCAGCAGTTTGGGCGGGAGGACGGCCCATGAGCAGTTCTTC. The genes are TRBV28 and TRBJ2-1; 8 bases map to TRBD2. V lost 3 bases, J lost 8 bases, and 9 bases stayed unmatched. CDR1 is MDHEN, CDR2 SYDVKM, per germline. The CDR3 runs to 15 residues.

This clonotype was found many times. The chain employs TRBV5-6 and TRBJ1-1; a possible D gene is TRBD1 (5 bases). V was clipped by 4 bases and J by 8 bases, with 15 bases between them. Germline V gives CDR1 SGHDT, CDR2 YYEEEE. The CDR3 length is 13 residues. The CDR3 coding sequence is TGTGCCAGCAGCACTGGGACGGCTCTCGAAGCTTTCTTT. Translation: CASSTGTALEAFF.

This clonotype showed up many times. The V and J genes are TRBV27 and TRBJ2-7; D is possibly TRBD1 (5 bases). The CDR3 has 14 amino acids. Trimming left V 8 bases short and J 6 bases short, with 20 bases between. Germline CDR1 and CDR2: MNHEY and SMNVEV (reference sequence). The DNA for the CDR3 is TGTGCCAGCGGGCTGGGCAGGGAAAGGCCCGAGCAGTACTTC. It yields the protein CASGLGRERPEQYF.

The J gene is TRBJ2-7, the V gene TRBV29-1; 10 bases align to TRBD2. The CDR3 spans 15 residues. Trimming cost V 0 bases and J 4 bases; bases outside gene matches: 6. Germline V gives CDR1 SQVTM, CDR2 ANQGSEA. The CDR3 region is CSVEDYRLAGYEQYF. CDR3 DNA: TGCAGCGTTGAAGACTACAGACTAGCGGGTTACGAGCAGTACTTC.

This clonotype was found many times. V is TRBV2 and J is TRBJ2-2; the D gene is possibly TRBD2 (5 bases). V was shortened by 7 bases and J by 0 bases, with 12 bases between the two germline ends. Germline V gene lookup returns CDR1 SNHLY and CDR2 FYNNEI. The CDR3 loop spans 15 amino acids. The CDR3 region is CASKSSGSNTGELFF. DNA for the CDR3: TGTGCCAGCAAGTCCAGCGGATCGAACACCGGGGAGCTGTTTTTT.

Many counts were recorded for this clonotype. The chain joins TRBV20-1 to TRBJ1-5; 7 nucleotides line up with TRBD1. This CDR3 is built from 14 residues. CDR1 is DFQATT and CDR2 is SNEGSKA in the germline V gene (reference sequence). The J segment lost 4 bases and the V segment lost 5 bases, leaving 8 bases of the junction unmatched. The CDR3 loop reads CSASTGYTNQPQHF. The CDR3, as DNA: TGCAGTGCTTCGACAGGGTATACTAATCAGCCCCAGCATTTT.

The V call is TRBV29-1, the J call TRBJ2-4, with 11 positions matching TRBD1. J gave up 3 bases and V 7 bases, and 5 bases lay outside the gene matches. This CDR3 spans 14 amino acids. Germline V gives CDR1 SQVTM, CDR2 ANQGSEA. The CDR3 loop is CSARDRGDKNIQYF. The CDR3 coding sequence is TGCAGCGCCCGGGACAGGGGGGACAAAAACATTCAGTACTTC.

This clonotype was seen a few times. The chain is built from TRBV2 and TRBJ2-7; TRBD1 matches 8 bases. The CDR3 is 12 amino acids. Per the germline V gene, CDR1 is SNHLY and CDR2 is FYNNEI. After removal of 6 bases from V and 6 bases from J, the junction contained 4 bases not matched to a gene. This chain's CDR3 is CASRGTGGEQYF. CDR3 in DNA: TGTGCCAGCAGGGGCACAGGGGGCGAGCAGTACTTC.